These 8 T cell receptor beta chains originate from one sample sequenced in a study of identical twins. TCRdb ran MiXCR on the 5' RACE reads and lists one entry per CDR3 protein. The sample includes around 480,000 distinct CDR3 sequences, over 11% of them seen just once. This sample was shared with a second study, whose subject was yellow fever vaccine responses in identical twins.

Sequenced input: CD4+ T cells sorted from blood. Receptor source: a woman between 18 and 29 years old in good health.

This clonotype was counted between two and nine times. This chain links TRBV4-1 with TRBJ2-1; possible D gene TRBD1, 6 bases. Trimming took off 3 bases at V and 8 bases at J, with 20 bases between the two ends. There are 16 residues in the CDR3. Germline values: CDR1 MGHRA, CDR2 YSYEKL. CDR3 amino acids: CASSHTQGQRDDEQFF. The CDR3 DNA reads TGCGCCAGCAGCCACACCCAGGGACAACGGGACGATGAGCAGTTCTTC.

This clonotype was seen only a few times. J is TRBJ2-2 and V is TRBV29-1; possible D gene TRBD2, 5 bases. There are 15 residues in the CDR3. The germline gives CDR1 SQVTM, CDR2 ANQGSEA. Deletions cut 4 bases from V and 7 bases from J, with 19 bases between. The CDR3 DNA follows: TGCAGCGTTGGTTCGGGGAGAGATGGCGTCGGGGAGCTGTTTTTT. It encodes CSVGSGRDGVGELFF.

In this sample, this clonotype turned up a few times. The chain is built from TRBV7-9 and TRBJ1-1; no clear D gene. Trimming cost V 3 bases and J 0 bases, with 5 bases left between them. Germline CDR1 is SEHNR and CDR2 is FQNEAQ (reference sequence). CDR3 size: 13 residues. The CDR3 coding sequence is TGTGCCAGCAGCTTTTTTCTGAACACTGAAGCTTTCTTT. Translation gives CASSFFLNTEAFF. Drawing the rest from reference TRBV7-9 and TRBJ1-1, the complete variable domain is DTGVSQNPRHKITKRGQNVTFRCDPISEHNRLYWYRQTLGQGPEFLTYFQNEAQLEKSRLLSDRFSAERPKGSFSTLEIQRTEQGDSAMYLCASSFFLNTEAFFGQGTRLTVV.

This clonotype occurred many times. J is TRBJ1-2 and V is TRBV12-3 or TRBV12-4; D gene uncertain. This CDR3 region has 15 residues. The V end lost 7 bases, the J end lost 3 bases, and 18 bases lay between the germline ends. CDR3 amino acids: CASTLQAGKDYGYTF. For the CDR3, the DNA is TGTGCCAGCACCCTTCAAGCGGGCAAGGACTATGGCTACACCTTC.

This clonotype was counted between two and nine times. The chain carries TRBV18 and TRBJ2-1; 11 bases are a match to TRBD2. Germline V gene sequence: CDR1 KGHSH, CDR2 LQKENI. CDR3 length: 17 residues. V lost 5 bases and J lost 3; bases outside the gene matches: 9. The CDR3 loop reads CASSRLTSGADYNEQFF. CDR3 in DNA: TGTGCCAGCTCAAGGCTGACTAGCGGGGCCGACTACAATGAGCAGTTCTTC.

This clonotype was counted only a few times. V is TRBV24-1 and J is TRBJ2-6; D may be TRBD1 or TRBD2 (5 bases each). CDR1 is KGHDR and CDR2 is SFDVKD in the germline V gene. The CDR3 extends over 16 amino acids. V was clipped by 2 bases and J by 2 bases, with 9 bases between them. CDR3 coding DNA: TGTGCCACCAGTGATTGGGGGTCCGCTGGGGCCAACGTCCTGACTTTC. It specifies CATSDWGSAGANVLTF.

There are a few counts of this clonotype. V gene TRBV27 combines with J gene TRBJ2-5; D possibly corresponds to TRBD2 (6 bases). This CDR3 comprises 18 residues. Between the trimmed V and J ends, which lost 4 bases and 1 base, there was a span of 22 bases. In germline, CDR1 is MNHEY, CDR2 SMNVEV (reference sequence). The CDR3 loop is CASSSLTLARGPQETQYF. In nucleotides, the CDR3 is TGTGCCAGCAGTTCCCTAACCCTAGCGCGGGGCCCCCAAGAGACCCAGTACTTC.

This clonotype has more than one count but fewer than ten. The chain joins TRBV3-1 to TRBJ2-2, with D unclear. CDR1 is LGHDT, CDR2 YNNKEL, per germline (reference sequence). The CDR3 has 16 amino acids. Trimming shortened V by 4 bases and J by 0 bases, and 12 bases separated the two germline ends. CDR3 DNA sequence: TGTGCCAGCAGCCCGCCCACAGCTTCGAACACCGGGGAGCTGTTTTTT. It encodes CASSPPTASNTGELFF.